The rows below give T cell receptor beta chains drawn from one sample of a study of long-term antiretroviral therapy in people with HIV. The assay was immunoSEQ multiplex PCR, and TCRdb's table has in-frame clones only and misses some. The profile shows about 31,000 clones, around 85% of them singletons. This specimen was unsorted PBMCs, taken 0.8 years before starting antiretroviral therapy. These receptors all stem from a man aged 18 to 35 with HIV. CDR3s include the opening cysteine and the closing phenylalanine or tryptophan. Each record gives: V gene, J gene, D gene, clone size, CDR3 protein, CDR3 DNA. A D gene is named only where the DNA matches it firmly. Clone size is not always given. Where it is, it says once, few, many or a class for expanded clones.

>TRBV29-1|TRBJ1-1|NA|NA
CSVVVIDSNTEAFF
TGCAGCGTTGTAGTCATTGACAGTAACACTGAAGCTTTCTTT
>TRBV5-6|TRBJ1-1|NA|NA
CASSFGQMNTEAFF
TGTGCCAGCAGCTTCGGACAGATGAACACTGAAGCTTTCTTT
>TRBV5-6|TRBJ2-2|NA|few
CASSLTGSGDRGELFF
TGTGCCAGCAGCCTGACAGGTTCGGGAGACCGCGGGGAGCTGTTTTTT
>TRBV7-2|TRBJ2-1|NA|NA
CASSWNGGKNEQFF
TGTGCCAGCAGCTGGAACGGGGGAAAGAATGAGCAGTTCTTC
>TRBV7-2|TRBJ1-1|NA|NA
CASSLQGYMNTEAFF
TGTGCCAGCAGCTTGCAGGGCTACATGAACACTGAAGCTTTCTTT
>TRBV11-3|TRBJ2-6|NA|NA
CASSGSGNKGGANVLTF
TGTGCCAGCAGCGGGTCTGGGAATAAGGGTGGGGCCAACGTCCTGACTTTC
>TRBV5-6|TRBJ2-7|NA|few
CATKQAGGRNEQYF
TGTGCCACGAAGCAGGCCGGGGGTCGGAACGAGCAGTACTTC
>TRBV2|TRBJ2-1|NA|NA
CASSETRGGVNEQFF
TGTGCCAGCAGTGAAACCAGGGGAGGGGTCAATGAGCAGTTCTTC
>TRBV27|TRBJ2-7|NA|NA
CASSLSFSYEQYF
TGTGCCAGCAGTTTATCTTTCTCCTACGAGCAGTACTTC
>TRBV10-3|TRBJ2-7|NA|NA
CAISESNGLRAVDF
TGTGCCATCAGTGAGTCGAATGGACTACGAGCAGTCGACTTC
>TRBV13|TRBJ2-7|NA|NA
CASSRGSGGNEQYF
TGTGCCAGCAGCAGGGGCTCGGGCGGGAACGAGCAGTACTTC
>TRBV5-6|TRBJ2-1|TRBD2|NA
CASSSGLAGVNEQFF
TGTGCCAGCAGCTCCGGACTAGCGGGAGTCAATGAGCAGTTCTTC
>TRBV4-3|TRBJ1-5|NA|NA
CASSQDRVQPQHF
TGCGCCAGCAGCCAAGACAGAGTACAGCCCCAGCATTTT
>TRBV27|TRBJ2-5|TRBD2|NA
CASSLSSGRANLETQYF
TGTGCCAGCAGTTTATCAAGCGGGAGGGCCAACTTAGAGACCCAGTACTTC
>TRBV19|TRBJ1-4|NA|NA
CASSMRRGVSNEKLFF
TGTGCCAGTAGTATGCGACGCGGGGTCTCTAATGAAAAACTGTTTTTT
>TRBV7-3|TRBJ2-1|NA|NA
CASSPQGNEQFF
TGTGCCAGCAGCCCCCAGGGCAATGAGCAGTTCTTC
>TRBV15|TRBJ1-4|NA|once
CATSRAGRVREKLFF
TGTGCCACCAGCAGAGCCGGCAGGGTTCGGGAAAAACTGTTTTTT
>TRBV2|TRBJ1-4|NA|NA
CASSWPVATNEKLFF
TGTGCCAGCAGTTGGCCGGTGGCAACTAATGAAAAACTGTTTTTT
>TRBV2|TRBJ2-3|TRBD2|NA
CASSDSGGAGDTQYF
TGTGCCAGCAGTGATAGCGGGGGGGCTGGGGATACGCAGTATTTT
>TRBV6-6|TRBJ2-7|TRBD1|NA
CASSPPGQTYEQYF
TGTGCCAGCAGTCCCCCGGGACAGACCTACGAGCAGTACTTC
>TRBV20-1|TRBJ1-2|TRBD1|NA
CSAADRGRYTF
TGCAGTGCAGCCGACAGGGGACGCTACACCTTC
>TRBV10-3|TRBJ2-3|TRBD1|NA
CAISLEQGFATDTQYF
TGTGCCATCTCCCTTGAACAGGGGTTCGCGACAGATACGCAGTATTTT
>TRBV29-1|TRBJ1-1|NA|NA
CSVDGNTEAFF
TGCAGCGTTGACGGAAACACTGAAGCTTTCTTT